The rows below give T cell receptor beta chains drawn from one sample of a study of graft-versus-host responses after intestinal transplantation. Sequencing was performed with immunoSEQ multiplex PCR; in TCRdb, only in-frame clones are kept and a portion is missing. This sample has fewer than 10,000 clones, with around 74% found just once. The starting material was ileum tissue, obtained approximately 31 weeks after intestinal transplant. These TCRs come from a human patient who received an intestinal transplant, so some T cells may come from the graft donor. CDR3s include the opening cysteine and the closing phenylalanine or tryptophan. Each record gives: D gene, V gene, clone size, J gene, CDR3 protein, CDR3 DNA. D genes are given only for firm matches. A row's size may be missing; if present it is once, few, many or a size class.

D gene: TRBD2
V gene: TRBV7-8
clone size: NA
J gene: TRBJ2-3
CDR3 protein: CASSNPIQPGAGAGDTQYF
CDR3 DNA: TGTGCCAGCAGCAACCCGATCCAACCCGGAGCGGGGGCGGGGGATACGCAGTATTTT

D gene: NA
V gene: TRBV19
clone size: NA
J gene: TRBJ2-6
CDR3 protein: CASSIHATGANVLTF
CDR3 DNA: TGTGCCAGTAGTATTCATGCGACTGGGGCCAACGTCCTGACTTTC

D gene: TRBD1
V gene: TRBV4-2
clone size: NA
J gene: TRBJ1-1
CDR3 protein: CASSQRQGTIAFF
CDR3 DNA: TGTGCCAGCAGCCAGAGACAGGGGACTATAGCTTTCTTT

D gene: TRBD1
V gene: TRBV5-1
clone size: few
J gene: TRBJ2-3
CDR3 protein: CASGRDRGTDTQYF
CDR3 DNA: TGCGCCAGTGGCCGGGACAGGGGCACAGATACGCAGTATTTT

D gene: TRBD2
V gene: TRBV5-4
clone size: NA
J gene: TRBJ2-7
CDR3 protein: CASSLAGGGTPYEQYF
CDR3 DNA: TGTGCCAGCAGCTTGGCCGGCGGGGGGACCCCCTACGAGCAGTACTTC

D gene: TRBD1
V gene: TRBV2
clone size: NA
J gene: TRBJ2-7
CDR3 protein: CASRDRGYEQYF
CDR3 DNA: TGTGCCAGCCGGGACAGGGGATACGAGCAGTACTTC

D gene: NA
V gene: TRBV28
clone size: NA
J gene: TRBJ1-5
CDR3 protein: CASSSLNQPQHF
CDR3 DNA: TGTGCCAGCAGTTCTTTGAATCAGCCCCAGCATTTT

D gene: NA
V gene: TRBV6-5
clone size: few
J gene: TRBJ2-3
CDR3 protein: CASSYGASGTDTQYF
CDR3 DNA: TGTGCCAGCAGTTACGGGGCCAGCGGCACAGATACGCAGTATTTT

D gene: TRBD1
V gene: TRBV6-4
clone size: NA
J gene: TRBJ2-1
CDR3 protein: CASSPGTGGNEQFF
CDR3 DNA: TGTGCCAGCAGTCCCGGGACAGGGGGCAATGAGCAGTTCTTC

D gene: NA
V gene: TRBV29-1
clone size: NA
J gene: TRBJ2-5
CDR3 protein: CSVAHRGGETQYF
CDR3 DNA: TGCAGCGTGGCCCACAGGGGAGGAGAGACCCAGTACTTC

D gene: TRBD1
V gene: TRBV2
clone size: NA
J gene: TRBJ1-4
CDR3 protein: CASRSTGATNEKLFF
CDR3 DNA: TGTGCCAGCAGGTCCACAGGGGCAACTAATGAAAAACTGTTTTTT

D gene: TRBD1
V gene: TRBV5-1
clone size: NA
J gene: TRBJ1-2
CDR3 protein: CASSRDSFNYGYTF
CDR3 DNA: TGCGCCAGCAGCCGGGACAGCTTTAACTATGGCTACACCTTC

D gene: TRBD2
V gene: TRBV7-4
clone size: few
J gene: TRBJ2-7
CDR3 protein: CASSLALAATYEQYF
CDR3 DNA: TGTGCCAGCAGCTTAGCGCTAGCGGCCACCTACGAGCAGTACTTC

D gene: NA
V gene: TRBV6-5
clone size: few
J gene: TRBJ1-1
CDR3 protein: CASTRYTEAFF
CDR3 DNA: TGTGCCAGCACCAGATACACTGAAGCTTTCTTT

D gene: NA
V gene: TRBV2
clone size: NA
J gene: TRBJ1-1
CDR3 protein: CASSVVGGTEAFF
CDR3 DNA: TGTGCCAGCAGTGTGGTGGGAGGCACTGAAGCTTTCTTT